The 14 T cell receptor beta chains below come from one sample, sequenced in a study of shared clonotypes between healthy human individuals. Here immunoSEQ multiplex PCR was the method, and the copy in TCRdb shows in-frame clones only, minus some. The sample records about 2.2 million clones, roughly 93% being singletons. Naivety among CD8 cells was defined by CD45RO negativity and positive CCR7 selection, thereby excluding terminally differentiated effector memory CD45RA+ cells. Sequencing used naive CD8+ T cells from PBMCs. All receptors derive from a man between 18 and 35 years old in good health. Some clones in this sample may be carry-over from other donors' samples.

V and J are TRBV28 and TRBJ2-7; 10 bases align to TRBD1. Unmatched junction bases numbered 11, after V lost 2 bases and J lost 7 bases. CDR1 and CDR2 from the germline V gene are MDHEN and SYDVKM. The CDR3 length is 16 residues. The CDR3 spells CASSLVTGTGAGEQYF. DNA of the CDR3: TGTGCCAGCAGTTTAGTTACCGGGACAGGGGCTGGGGAGCAGTACTTC.

The chain uses TRBV19 and TRBJ1-2; D is unclear. The V gene lost 5 bases and the J gene lost 6 bases, with 16 bases spanning the gap. Germline CDR1 reads LNHDA; CDR2 reads SQIVND (reference sequence). This CDR3 has 14 residues. The CDR3 nucleotides are TGTGCCAGTAGTTTTTTCTCTGGGGTCGATGGCTACACCTTC. This codes for CASSFFSGVDGYTF.

V gene TRBV27 combines with J gene TRBJ2-1; 10 bases are shared with TRBD1. The CDR3 runs to 16 residues. The V gene's germline CDR1 is MNHEY and CDR2 SMNVEV (reference sequence). The V segment lost 3 bases and the J segment 6 bases; nucleotides outside the gene matches: 8. CDR3 sequence: CASSFQDRGQGNEQFF. In nucleotides, the CDR3 is TGTGCCAGCAGTTTCCAAGACAGGGGGCAGGGCAATGAGCAGTTCTTC.

The chain recombines TRBV27 with TRBJ2-7; 9 positions agree with TRBD2. V lost 6 bases, J lost 3 bases, and 9 bases stayed unmatched. The CDR3 loop spans 15 amino acids. CDR1 is MNHEY, CDR2 SMNVEV, per germline (reference sequence). CDR3 residues: CASSLDSGRGYEQYF. CDR3 bases: TGTGCCAGCAGCCTCGATAGCGGGAGAGGCTACGAGCAGTACTTC.

V is TRBV28 and J is TRBJ1-2; D unclear. The V end lost 5 bases, the J end lost 3 bases, and 7 bases lay between the germline ends. Germline CDR1 reads MDHEN; CDR2 reads SYDVKM. The CDR3 consists of 12 residues. For the CDR3, the DNA is TGTGCCAGCAGTCCTGTGGACTATGGCTACACCTTC. Amino acids: CASSPVDYGYTF.

This clone was counted a single time. This chain links TRBV9 with TRBJ1-2; no clear D. Germline V gene lookup returns CDR1 SGDLS and CDR2 YYNGEE. V lost 4 bases and J 7 bases, leaving 11 bases between the germline ends. The CDR3 contains 12 residues. The CDR3 region has the DNA TGTGCCAGCAGCTCATACAGAACTGGCTACACCTTC. It translates to CASSSYRTGYTF.

This chain links TRBV5-6 with TRBJ2-7; TRBD1 matches at 7 bases. Trimming removed 4 bases from V and 6 bases from J; junction bases left unmatched: 10. The germline gives CDR1 SGHDT, CDR2 YYEEEE. The CDR3 has 14 amino acids. The CDR3 reads CASSSETGAGEQYF. CDR3 nucleotide sequence: TGTGCCAGCAGCAGTGAAACAGGGGCGGGCGAGCAGTACTTC.

For the CDR3, the DNA is TGTGCCAGCAGCTGGGGCCAGGTGGTAGCCAAAAACATTCAGTACTTC. Residues: CASSWGQVVAKNIQYF. V gene TRBV5-6 combines with J gene TRBJ2-4, with D perhaps TRBD1 (5 bases). This CDR3 region has 16 residues. Trimming took off 3 bases at V and 0 bases at J, with 13 bases between the two ends. Germline CDR1 is SGHDT and CDR2 is YYEEEE.

The chain recombines TRBV27 with TRBJ2-1, with TRBD2 identical over 10 bases. The CDR3 consists of 16 residues. V gave up 7 bases and J gave up 4 bases; unmatched junction bases: 10. Germline V CDR1 and CDR2: MNHEY, SMNVEV (reference sequence). CDR3 sequence reads: CASTGAGLAAYNEQFF. The DNA for the CDR3 is TGTGCCAGCACAGGGGCCGGACTAGCGGCGTACAATGAGCAGTTCTTC.

This chain connects TRBV30 to TRBJ2-2, with D perhaps matching TRBD2 (5 bases). Germline V gene data show CDR1 as GTSNPN and CDR2 as SVGIG (reference sequence). The germline V and J ends were trimmed by 5 bases and 5 bases, with 15 bases remaining between them. The CDR3 runs 14 residues. In nucleotides, the CDR3 is TGTGCCTGGTCCACCGGGGTCGGGACCGGGGAGCTGTTTTTT. Its protein product is CAWSTGVGTGELFF. The variable domain in full, completed from reference TRBV30 and TRBJ2-2, reads SQTIHQWPATLVQPVGSPLSLECTVEGTSNPNLYWYRQAAGRGLQLLFYSVGIGQISSEVPQNLSASRPQDRQFILSSKKLLLSDSGFYLCAWSTGVGTGELFFGEGSRLTVL.

This clone was picked up one time. This chain uses TRBV4-2 with TRBJ2-7; possible D gene TRBD1, 6 bases. Germline V CDR1 and CDR2: LGHNA, YNFKEQ. The CDR3 loop spans 12 amino acids. V was shortened by 4 bases and J by 5 bases, with 9 bases between the two germline ends. This chain's CDR3 is CASSRNRDEQYF. The CDR3 DNA reads as TGTGCCAGCAGCCGGAACAGGGACGAGCAGTACTTC.

CDR3 in amino acids: CASSQGQQGIQYF. As DNA, the CDR3 is TGCGCCAGCAGCCAAGGGCAACAGGGAATTCAGTACTTC. J is TRBJ2-7 and V is TRBV4-3; perhaps TRBD1 as D (6 bases). CDR1 and CDR2 from the germline V gene are LGHNA and YSLEER. V was cut by 1 base and J by 10 bases, with 14 bases left in between. The CDR3 loop spans 13 amino acids.

Regarding this clone: This sample also contains other DNA sequences that code for the same CDR3. The chain is built from TRBV7-8 and TRBJ2-5; D gene uncertain. The V end lost 6 bases, the J end lost 3 bases, and 5 bases lay between the germline ends. Per the germline V gene, CDR1 is SGHVS and CDR2 is FQNEAQ. This CDR3 has 11 residues. CDR3 region: CASSLKETQYF. The CDR3 nucleotides are TGTGCCAGCAGTTTAAAAGAGACCCAGTACTTC.

The chain couples TRBV11-2 to TRBJ2-3; D ambiguous. The germline gives CDR1 SGHAT, CDR2 FQNNGV. The V gene lost 3 bases and the J gene lost 2 bases, with 9 bases spanning the gap. The CDR3 spans 14 residues. CDR3 sequence: CASSFGPITDTQYF. The DNA of the CDR3 is TGTGCCAGCAGCTTCGGGCCAATCACAGATACGCAGTATTTT.